The 18 T cell receptor beta chains given below trace back to one sample, sequenced in a study of metastatic and nonmetastatic thyroid tumors. Thyroid surgery was preceded by no treatment in any patient. TCRdb re-called clones via MiXCR from the PCR reads. The table shows some 15,000 clones, with around a quarter occurring only once. The source material was blood. The receptor set was obtained from a female donor with papillary thyroid cancer or a benign thyroid nodule (not recorded which). Some clones in this sample may be carry-over from other donors' samples.

This chain joins TRBV5-1 and TRBJ2-7, with no clear D. Germline V lookup: CDR1 SGHRS, CDR2 YFSETQ. The CDR3 runs to 18 residues. Trimming shortened V by 1 base and J by 0 bases, and 20 bases separated the two germline ends. The CDR3, as DNA: TGCGCCAGCAGCTTGCAGGTATCAATCGTGAGCATCTCCTACGAGCAGTACTTC. Translated, it gives CASSLQVSIVSISYEQYF.

This clone was seen ten or more times. The chain carries TRBV3-1 and TRBJ2-1; D might be TRBD2 (6 bases). V lost 3 bases, J lost 9 bases, and 9 bases lay in between. This CDR3 is built from 12 residues. Germline assignment: CDR1 LGHDT and CDR2 YNNKEL (reference sequence). In nucleotides, the CDR3 is TGTGCCAGCAGCCAGAGGGGAGGTGAGCAGTTCTTC. It specifies CASSQRGGEQFF.

This clone counts as medium-sized. The J gene is TRBJ2-1, the V gene TRBV28, with 11 bases aligning to TRBD2. The V gene end was trimmed by 1 base and the J gene end by 8 bases; junction bases not matched to a gene: 4. CDR3 size: 15 residues. Looked up from germline, CDR1 is MDHEN and CDR2 is SYDVKM. The CDR3, as DNA: TGTGCCAGCAGTTTATTAGCGGGGGGGCAGGATGAGCAGTTCTTC. Protein product: CASSLLAGGQDEQFF.

This clone was observed at least ten times. The chain carries TRBV18 and TRBJ2-7; 9 nucleotides agree with TRBD1. With 3 bases clipped from V and 0 bases from J, the junction kept 3 bases outside the gene matches. The CDR3 consists of 15 residues. The germline gives CDR1 KGHSH, CDR2 LQKENI. In DNA form, the CDR3 reads TGTGCCAGCTCACCTGGACAGGGGAGCTCCTACGAGCAGTACTTC. Its translation: CASSPGQGSSYEQYF. Full variable domain (rest looked up from reference TRBV18 and TRBJ2-7): NAGVMQNPRHLVRRRGQEARLRCSPMKGHSHVYWYRQLPEEGLKFMVYLQKENIIDESGMPKERFSAEFPKEGPSILRIQQVVRGDSAAYFCASSPGQGSSYEQYFGPGTRLTVT.

Ten or more counts support this clone. Other DNA sequences in this sample translate to the same CDR3. The CDR3 DNA sequence: TGTGCCAGCACCACGGCGGTCGTCGCTTTCTTT. This encodes CASTTAVVAFF. The rearrangement uses TRBV28 and TRBJ1-1; D ambiguous. This CDR3 has 11 amino acids. Germline V gene sequence: CDR1 MDHEN, CDR2 SYDVKM. Trimming took off 7 bases at V and 11 bases at J, with 14 bases between the two ends.

Worth noting for this clone: The sample has other DNA sequences that encode this CDR3 too. V gene TRBV3-1 combines with J gene TRBJ1-1; no firm D call. In germline, CDR1 is LGHDT, CDR2 YNNKEL (reference sequence). V was clipped by 4 bases and J by 1 base, with 10 bases between them. The CDR3 has 14 residues. CDR3 residues: CASSPLGRNTEAFF. In DNA form, the CDR3 reads TGTGCCAGCAGCCCCCTCGGCAGGAACACTGAAGCTTTCTTT.

To note about this clone: Its ends do not fully match the called genes, so a read error is possible. This sequence joins TRBV7-9 and TRBJ2-5, with TRBD1 as a possible D gene (5 bases). Germline V lookup: CDR1 SEHNR, CDR2 FQNEAQ (reference sequence). CDR3 length: 16 amino acids. CDR3 amino acids: CVSSLDNRWRGETQYF. CDR3 DNA sequence: TGTGTCAGCAGCTTAGATAACAGGTGGCGCGGTGAGACCCAGTACTTC.

CDR3 sequence: CASSRIPSSGANVLTF. In DNA, the CDR3 is TGTGCCAGCAGCCGAATCCCGAGCTCTGGGGCCAACGTCCTGACTTTC. The rearrangement joins TRBV7-8 to TRBJ2-6; D is undetermined. V was trimmed by 5 bases and J by 0 bases, leaving 11 bases between them. The CDR3 spans 16 residues. CDR1 SGHVS and CDR2 FQNEAQ come from the germline V gene.

This clone appeared many times. The rearrangement uses TRBV2 and TRBJ2-5, with D tentatively TRBD2 (7 bases). Trimming removed 8 bases from V and 6 bases from J, with 16 bases in between. CDR1 and CDR2 (germline): SNHLY, FYNNEI. This CDR3 comprises 13 residues. The CDR3 bases are TGTGCCAGCGGCGGGGGCGCTGGAAAGACCCAGTACTTC. Translating it yields CASGGGAGKTQYF.

V usage is TRBV20-1 and J usage is TRBJ1-2, with 10 bases aligning to TRBD1. V was clipped by 1 base and J by 8 bases; unmatched bases: 13. The germline V gene encodes CDR1 DFQATT and CDR2 SNEGSKA (reference sequence). The CDR3 has 16 amino acids. As DNA, the CDR3 is TGCAGTGCTAGAGCAGGGGACAGGGGTTCGTTGCGGGGCTACACCTTC. This sequence encodes CSARAGDRGSLRGYTF.

Ten or more counts support this clone. The V call is TRBV5-1, the J call TRBJ1-4; possible D gene TRBD1, 6 bases. The CDR3 extends over 15 amino acids. V was shortened by 4 bases and J by 5 bases, with 15 bases between the two germline ends. Looked up from germline, CDR1 is SGHRS and CDR2 is YFSETQ. The CDR3 loop reads CASSPNRAGNEKLFF. The CDR3 DNA sequence: TGCGCCAGCAGCCCCAACAGGGCGGGGAATGAAAAACTGTTTTTT.

This clone is labeled medium-sized. The chain is built from TRBV30 and TRBJ2-7; D is unclear. This CDR3 has 14 residues. V lost 0 bases to trimming and J lost 2 bases, with 11 bases between them. In germline, CDR1 is GTSNPN, CDR2 SVGIG (reference sequence). CDR3 sequence: CAWSVQAGTYEQYF. CDR3 in DNA: TGTGCCTGGAGTGTACAAGCAGGCACCTACGAGCAGTACTTC.

About this clone itself: This clone may be a read error of a much larger clone one base away. The gene calls are TRBV7-2 and TRBJ2-3; 12 positions agree with TRBD2. The V and J ends lost 0 bases and 2 bases, in that order; junction bases with no gene match: 6. CDR3 length: 18 amino acids. CDR1 SGHTA and CDR2 FQGNSA come from the germline V gene. Here the CDR3 DNA reads TGTGCCAGCAGCTTAGCGTGTACTAGCGGGGGGCTCACAGATACGCAGTATTTT. Amino acids: CASSLACTSGGLTDTQYF.

This clone ranks as medium-sized. The rearrangement joins TRBV28 to TRBJ2-2; TRBD2 agrees at 13 bases. The CDR3 sequence is 17 residues long. CDR1 is MDHEN and CDR2 is SYDVKM in the germline V gene. The V segment lost 8 bases and the J segment 1 base; nucleotides outside the gene matches: 7. This CDR3 reads CASGRRTSGRNTGELFF. CDR3 nucleotides: TGTGCCAGCGGACGGAGGACTAGCGGGAGGAACACCGGGGAGCTGTTTTTT.

By its share, this clone is medium-sized. CDR3 residues: CASSYGGQGTEAFF. The CDR3 nucleotides read TGTGCCAGCAGTTACGGGGGACAGGGGACTGAAGCTTTCTTT. The chain carries TRBV6-5 and TRBJ1-1; 10 nucleotides agree with TRBD1. The V segment lost 2 bases and the J segment 5 bases; nucleotides outside the gene matches: 2. CDR1 is MNHEY, CDR2 SVGAGI, per germline. This CDR3 is built from 14 residues.

There are many counts of this clone. This rearrangement joins TRBV18 to TRBJ2-5; 9 bases agree with TRBD1. V trimming: 6 bases; J trimming: 3 bases; junction bases outside the gene matches: 5. CDR1 is KGHSH, CDR2 LQKENI, per germline. CDR3 length: 14 amino acids. For the CDR3, the DNA is TGTGCCAGCTCGGAGGGACAGGGAAAAGAGACCCAGTACTTC. Protein: CASSEGQGKETQYF.

At least ten counts were recorded for this clone. The V gene is TRBV3-1, the J gene TRBJ2-7; 13 bases align to TRBD2. The CDR3 runs 16 residues. Germline V CDR1 and CDR2: LGHDT, YNNKEL (reference sequence). Trimming at V came to 3 bases and at J to 7 bases, leaving 9 bases not matched to a gene. Here the CDR3 DNA reads TGTGCCAGCAGCCAGGAGACTAGCGGGAGGTTAGGAGAGCAGTACTTC. It yields the protein CASSQETSGRLGEQYF.

This clone was counted only a few times. V gene TRBV10-2 combines with J gene TRBJ2-2; possibly TRBD1 for D (6 bases). Germline CDR1 reads WSHSY; CDR2 reads SAAADI. The CDR3 runs to 15 residues. Trimming took off 6 bases at V and 5 bases at J, with 16 bases between the two ends. The CDR3 nucleotides read TGCGCCAGCAGGGGGACAAATCTGGGGACCGGGGAGCTGTTTTTT. It yields the protein CASRGTNLGTGELFF.